This T cell receptor beta chain came from a study of T and B cells in COVID-19 patients. J gave up 0 bases and V 1 base, and 6 bases lay outside the gene matches. This CDR3 region has 16 residues. Germline CDR1 is SGDLS and CDR2 is YYNGEE. From blood, roughly 250-550 ng of genomic DNA served as TRB template. TRB rearrangements were amplified by multiplex PCR with BIOMED2 TRB-A/B primers. A single record per CDR3 protein comes from TCRdb applying MiXCR to the multiplex PCR reads. This table holds 8,500 to 10,000 distinct CDR3 sequences, around 29% found once. The V gene is TRBV9, the J gene TRBJ2-7; 8 bases agree with TRBD2. The sequence was obtained from a human donor who had recovered from COVID-19. Sequenced material: blood. CDR3 amino acids: CASSVSPSGLSYEQYF. The DNA for the CDR3 is TGTGCCAGCAGCGTAAGCCCTAGCGGGCTCTCCTACGAGCAGTACTTC. The whole variable domain, remainder taken from reference TRBV9 and TRBJ2-7, is DSGVTQTPKHLITATGQRVTLRCSPRSGDLSVYWYQQSLDQGLQFLIQYYNGEERAKGNILERFSAQQFPDLHSELNLSSLELGDSALYFCASSVSPSGLSYEQYFGPGTRLTVT.